Listed here are 17 T cell receptor beta chains from one sample, sequenced in a study of shared clonotypes between healthy human individuals. CD45RO-negative, CCR7-positively selected cells formed the naive CD8 fraction, excluding terminally differentiated effector memory CD45RA+ cells. Only in-frame clones appear in the TCRdb table, and some are missing; sequencing was by immunoSEQ multiplex PCR. Of more than 2 million clones detected, around 95% appear once; the ten largest clones hold 1.5% to 2%. The sequenced sample consisted of naive CD8+ T cells from PBMCs. The receptors stem from a man between 18 and 29 years old in good health. Some clones in this sample may be carry-over from other donors' samples.

On this clone: This CDR3 is also generated by other DNA sequences in the sample. The chain links TRBV5-6 to TRBJ1-1, with D unclear. CDR3 size: 13 residues. The germline gives CDR1 SGHDT, CDR2 YYEEEE. V gave up 0 bases and J gave up 6 bases, with 9 bases separating them. The chain's CDR3 is CASSLGRRAEAFF. CDR3 nucleotides: TGTGCCAGCAGCTTGGGGAGGAGAGCTGAAGCTTTCTTT.

The V call is TRBV7-9, the J call TRBJ1-4; a possible D gene is TRBD1 (5 bases). There are 16 residues in the CDR3. The ends were cut back, 5 bases at V and 8 bases at J, with 21 bases in the middle. In germline, CDR1 is SEHNR, CDR2 FQNEAQ (reference sequence). The CDR3 region is CASSQPLLSGGEKLFF. The CDR3 DNA reads TGTGCCAGCAGCCAACCCCTGTTGAGTGGGGGAGAAAAACTGTTTTTT.

CDR3 loop: CASTLAASGSDTQYF. The CDR3 region has the DNA TGTGCCAGCACATTAGCGGCTAGCGGGAGCGATACGCAGTATTTT. The gene calls are TRBV11-2 and TRBJ2-3, with 10 bases that match TRBD2. The CDR3 spans 15 residues. Trimming removed 7 bases from V and 6 bases from J; junction bases left unmatched: 10. The germline V gene encodes CDR1 SGHAT and CDR2 FQNNGV.

This clone has a handful of counts. This chain joins TRBV11-2 and TRBJ1-2; TRBD1 matches at 11 bases. V lost 5 bases to trimming and J lost 4 bases; unmatched junction nucleotides: 6. Germline V lookup: CDR1 SGHAT, CDR2 FQNNGV. The CDR3 runs 15 residues. The CDR3 is CASSPSGTGGYGYTF. CDR3 coding DNA: TGTGCCAGCAGCCCGTCCGGGACAGGGGGCTATGGCTACACCTTC. Variable domain in full (rest from reference TRBV11-2 and TRBJ1-2): EAGVAQSPRYKIIEKRQSVAFWCNPISGHATLYWYQQILGQGPKLLIQFQNNGVVDDSQLPKDRFSAERLKGVDSTLKIQPAKLEDSAVYLCASSPSGTGGYGYTFGSGTRLTVV.

CDR3 sequence reads: CAWSTDMTGLDQPQHF. CDR3 bases: TGTGCCTGGAGTACTGACATGACAGGTCTCGATCAGCCCCAGCATTTT. V is TRBV30 and J is TRBJ1-5, with a possible D match to TRBD1 (6 bases). Trimming removed 2 bases at V and 5 bases at J, with 19 bases between. Looked up from germline, CDR1 is GTSNPN and CDR2 is SVGIG (reference sequence). CDR3 size: 16 residues.

The chain employs TRBV19 and TRBJ1-1; D may be TRBD1 (5 bases). The CDR3 extends over 15 amino acids. Germline V CDR1 and CDR2: LNHDA, SQIVND (reference sequence). V was pared by 4 bases and J by 5 bases, with 17 bases between. The CDR3 reads CASSTPRDGLTEAFF. The DNA of the CDR3 is TGTGCCAGTAGTACCCCCCGGGACGGCCTGACTGAAGCTTTCTTT.

The chain couples TRBV7-6 to TRBJ2-1; 9 positions agree with TRBD1. This CDR3 has 16 amino acids. The germline CDR1 and CDR2 sequences are SGHVS and FNYEAQ. V was clipped by 5 bases and J by 6 bases; unmatched bases: 11. Written as DNA, the CDR3 is TGTGCCAGCAGCCTCCTACAGGGGGCGACTCTCAATGAGCAGTTCTTC. It is translated as CASSLLQGATLNEQFF.

The chain links TRBV29-1 to TRBJ2-1, with 9 bases aligning to TRBD2. CDR3 length: 15 amino acids. V dropped 7 bases and J dropped 2; count of bases not matched to a gene: 9. Germline V gene lookup returns CDR1 SQVTM and CDR2 ANQGSEA. The CDR3 here is CSAGTGTSPYNEQFF. The CDR3 nucleotides are TGCAGCGCCGGTACCGGGACTAGCCCCTACAATGAGCAGTTCTTC.

The chain couples TRBV10-3 to TRBJ1-1; D is unclear. This CDR3 has 13 residues. V was pared by 2 bases and J by 4 bases, with 8 bases between. Germline V CDR1 and CDR2: ENHRY, SYGVKD. CDR3: CAISEVPGTEAFF. The CDR3 DNA reads TGTGCCATCAGTGAGGTCCCAGGCACTGAAGCTTTCTTT.

The chain couples TRBV28 to TRBJ2-7; no firm D call. Germline CDR1 reads MDHEN; CDR2 reads SYDVKM. The CDR3 runs to 12 residues. V lost 3 bases, J lost 6 bases, and 9 bases lay in between. The CDR3 protein is CASSFFYREQYF. CDR3 coding DNA: TGTGCCAGCAGTTTTTTTTACCGCGAGCAGTACTTC.

The chain links TRBV6-1 to TRBJ1-1; D is perhaps TRBD1 (6 bases). Trimming took 3 bases from V and 4 from J, leaving 9 bases between them. The CDR3 covers 13 residues. Germline values: CDR1 MNHNS, CDR2 SASEGT. CDR3 DNA sequence: TGTGCCAGCAGTGACAGGGGTTCCACTGAAGCTTTCTTT. This encodes CASSDRGSTEAFF.

The genes are TRBV7-8 and TRBJ2-1; TRBD2 agrees at 9 bases. V shed 5 bases and J 7 bases; nucleotides not matched to a gene: 3. The CDR3 contains 13 residues. The germline gives CDR1 SGHVS, CDR2 FQNEAQ. The CDR3 DNA sequence: TGTGCCAGCAGCGTCGGACTAGCGAATGAGCAGTTCTTC. Translated, it gives CASSVGLANEQFF.

V and J are TRBV14 and TRBJ1-1, with unresolved D. Germline V lookup: CDR1 SGHDN, CDR2 FVKESK. Trimming took 0 bases from V and 0 from J, leaving 8 bases between them. The CDR3 is 15 residues long. The CDR3 here is CASSQDYGVNTEAFF. DNA of the CDR3: TGTGCCAGCAGCCAAGATTACGGGGTGAACACTGAAGCTTTCTTT.

The J gene is TRBJ1-2, the V gene TRBV27; TRBD1 is a possible D gene (5 bases). CDR1 is MNHEY and CDR2 is SMNVEV in the germline V gene (reference sequence). The CDR3 totals 13 residues. V lost 3 bases to trimming and J lost 2 bases, with 7 bases between them. CDR3 nucleotides: TGTGCCAGCAGTTTGCACAGGAACTATGGCTACACCTTC. Translation: CASSLHRNYGYTF.

Worth noting for this clone: This sample also contains other DNA sequences that code for the same CDR3. The CDR3 DNA reads as TGTGCCAGCAGTCCGGGGACTAGCGGGTTCAATGAGCAGTTCTTC. As protein: CASSPGTSGFNEQFF. The rearrangement links TRBV27 to TRBJ2-1; 12 bases are shared with TRBD2. The V segment lost 5 bases and the J segment 6 bases; nucleotides outside the gene matches: 5. CDR3 length: 15 amino acids. Germline loops: CDR1 MNHEY, CDR2 SMNVEV (reference sequence).

This clone was seen only once. V gene TRBV27 combines with J gene TRBJ2-7; D possibly corresponds to TRBD1 (5 bases). The CDR3 has 15 residues. The germline gives CDR1 MNHEY, CDR2 SMNVEV (reference sequence). V lost 6 bases and J 0 bases, leaving 15 bases between the germline ends. CDR3 region: CASSSRVGSSYEQYF. The CDR3 coding sequence is TGTGCCAGCAGCTCCAGGGTGGGAAGCTCCTACGAGCAGTACTTC.

The rearrangement uses TRBV6-1 and TRBJ2-2; 11 nucleotides agree with TRBD2. Germline CDR1 reads MNHNS; CDR2 reads SASEGT. The V segment lost 6 bases and the J segment 5 bases; nucleotides outside the gene matches: 5. This CDR3 has 15 residues. The CDR3 sequence: CASRTSGIVTGELFF. In nucleotides, the CDR3 is TGTGCCAGCAGGACTAGCGGGATTGTTACCGGGGAGCTGTTTTTT.